These 14 T cell receptor beta chains were sequenced from one sample in a study of tumor-infiltrating lymphocytes in primary liver carcinoma. Extraction also yielded germline DNA, while blood RNA was obtained from unsorted whole blood. TCR beta cDNA was reverse-transcribed from about 550 ng of total RNA. The reaction used a constant-region primer and ProtoScript II reverse transcriptase. Construction of TCR beta libraries relied on three successive nested multiplex PCR rounds employing slightly modified ARM-PCR. Researchers ran the first two PCR rounds for roughly 11 cycles each with TRBV1-TRBV30 forward primers and a C-beta reverse primer. A single record per CDR3 protein comes from TCRdb applying MiXCR to the multiplex PCR reads. Here the sample spans approximately 330,000 distinct CDR3 sequences, about two thirds being singletons. The sample comprised peripheral blood. The source is a man aged 35 to 55 with primary liver carcinoma and hepatitis B virus infection.

Concerning this clonotype itself: This sequence may be a read error, since a much larger clone differs from it by one base. This CDR3 reads CASSYSRAGGHEHYF. The CDR3 region has the DNA TGTGCCAGCAGTTACTCCCGGGCCGGGGGACACGAGCACTACTTC. The chain has TRBV6-5 and TRBJ2-7; D may match TRBD1 or TRBD2 (6 bases each). The germline gives CDR1 MNHEY, CDR2 SVGAGI. This CDR3 comprises 15 residues.

This clonotype was seen a few times. A clone one base away is much larger, so this may be a read error. This chain connects TRBV29-1 to TRBJ2-1; the D gene is possibly TRBD1 (6 bases). Germline loops: CDR1 SQVTM, CDR2 ANQGSEA. The V and J ends lost 6 bases and 8 bases respectively, with 11 bases between them. The CDR3 length is 11 residues. The CDR3 nucleotides are TGCAGCGTCCGGACAGTGGATGAGCAGTTCTTC. It translates to CSVRTVDEQFF.

In the case of this clonotype: Since no conserved phenylalanine or tryptophan closes the CDR3, a read error is the likely cause. Because the CDR3's place on the DNA is in doubt, the DNA is left out and the CDR3 is given as listed by TCRdb. This chain uses TRBV11-2 with TRBJ2-7; TRBD2, as called in the table, went unchecked against the DNA. Germline CDR1 and CDR2: SGHAT and FQNNGV. The CDR3 is 11 amino acids in total, end residues counted. The CDR3 sequence is CASPNGGVLYL.

Note on this clonotype: The conserved phenylalanine or tryptophan normally closing the CDR3 is absent here, so this likely arose from a read error. The chain uses TRBV28 and TRBJ2-1; D is undetermined. The CDR3 consists of 14 residues. Trimming took 2 bases from V and 5 from J, leaving 10 bases between them. Germline V CDR1 and CDR2: MDHEN, SYDVKM. CDR3 protein: CASSLEETDNEQFL. The CDR3 bases are TGTGCCAGCAGTTTAGAGGAGACCGACAATGAGCAGTTCCTC.

This clonotype was counted many times. This chain connects TRBV12-3 or TRBV12-4 to TRBJ2-5; a weak D match, TRBD2 (5 bases). V lost 3 bases and J 2 bases, leaving 10 bases between the germline ends. This CDR3 comprises 14 residues. The CDR3 sequence: CASSFFSAQETQYF. DNA of the CDR3: TGTGCCAGCAGTTTTTTTAGCGCACAAGAGACCCAGTACTTC.

The chain is built from TRBV5-1 and TRBJ2-5, with 13 bases that match TRBD2. Per the germline V gene, CDR1 is SGHRS and CDR2 is YFSETQ. With V trimmed by 4 bases and J by 2 bases, 8 bases remained unmatched. The length of the CDR3 is 17 residues. CDR3 amino acids: CASSPGTSGDLQETQYF. CDR3 DNA: TGCGCCAGCAGCCCCGGGACTAGCGGGGATTTACAAGAGACCCAGTACTTC.

Only one count was recorded for this clonotype. This chain links TRBV29-1 with TRBJ2-7; 11 bases fit TRBD2. Germline CDR1 is SQVTM and CDR2 is ANQGSEA. This CDR3 has 14 amino acids. Trimming took 6 bases from V and 2 from J; bases not matched to a gene: 6. CDR3 DNA: TGCAGCGTCGATACTAGCGGGAGCCCCTACGAGCAGTACTTC. Translation: CSVDTSGSPYEQYF.

As regards this clonotype: Given a much more abundant clone one base away, this may be a read error. V and J are TRBV6-6 and TRBJ2-3, with 11 positions matching TRBD2. This CDR3 has 15 residues. Looked up from germline, CDR1 is MNHNY and CDR2 is SVGAGI (reference sequence). CDR3: CASTYSGLAADTQYF. In DNA, the CDR3 is TGTGCCAGCACTTACTCGGGACTAGCGGCAGATACGCAGTATTTT.

This clonotype was recorded a few times. The rearrangement uses TRBV28 and TRBJ2-5; D remains unclear. V lost 6 bases to trimming and J lost 2 bases, with 7 bases between them. The CDR3 runs to 12 residues. Looked up from germline, CDR1 is MDHEN and CDR2 is SYDVKM. CDR3 in amino acids: CASRGIQETQYF. The DNA for the CDR3 is TGTGCCAGCAGGGGGATACAAGAGACCCAGTACTTC.

This clonotype occurred a few times. The junction departs from germline at one end; a sequencing error may be responsible. The genes are TRBV10-3 and TRBJ2-7; tentatively, D is TRBD2 (5 bases). The CDR3 runs 15 residues. In germline, CDR1 is ENHRY, CDR2 SYGVKD. The CDR3 DNA sequence: TGTGCCATCAGCGAGTACGACGTGGGAGAGGACGAGCAGTACTTC. Protein: CAISEYDVGEDEQYF.

This clonotype was found a few times. One end of the junction does not line up with germline, which may come from a read error. J is TRBJ2-7 and V is TRBV5-8; 9 bases map to TRBD1. There are 14 residues in the CDR3. CDR1 and CDR2 from the germline V gene are SGHTS and YDEGEE. The CDR3, as DNA: TGTGCCAGTAGCTTGTCGGACAGGGGTTACGAGCAGTACTTC. Protein: CASSLSDRGYEQYF.

The rearrangement joins TRBV6-1 to TRBJ2-5; perhaps D is TRBD1 or TRBD2 (5 bases each). The CDR3 is made up of 15 amino acids. The V end was cut by 6 bases, the J end by 3 bases, with 17 bases between. CDR1 is MNHNS and CDR2 is SASEGT in the germline V gene. In nucleotides, the CDR3 is TGTGCCAGCAGAAAACGGGGCCTGCCCGAAGAGACCCAGTACTTC. It encodes CASRKRGLPEETQYF.

This clonotype was seen at least ten times. V usage is TRBV6-2 or TRBV6-3 and J usage is TRBJ1-5; no firm D call. Per germline, CDR1 MNHEY and CDR2 SVGEGT. This CDR3 spans 15 amino acids. The V gene lost 7 bases and the J gene lost 0 bases, with 13 bases spanning the gap. The CDR3 protein is CASTIDNYSNQPQHF. In DNA form, the CDR3 reads TGTGCCAGCACCATCGACAACTATAGCAATCAGCCCCAGCATTTT.

A note on this clonotype: Because the CDR3 is missing its conserved closing phenylalanine or tryptophan, this is likely a read error. The gene calls are TRBV6-2 or TRBV6-3 and TRBJ1-4, with D possibly being TRBD1 (5 bases). Germline V CDR1 and CDR2: MNHEY, SVGEGT. The CDR3 consists of 14 residues. V gave up 10 bases and J gave up 5 bases, with 17 bases separating them. This chain's CDR3 is CANSSREGNEKLFL. CDR3 coding DNA: TGTGCCAACAGCAGCCGCGAGGGGAATGAAAAACTGTTTCTT.